These 19 T cell receptor beta chains were sequenced from one sample in a study of blood T cell repertoires in COVID-19. Generated by immunoSEQ multiplex PCR, the TCRdb table keeps only in-frame clones and is missing some. The profile shows about 150,000 clones, more than 75% of them singletons. Sequencing was performed on peripheral blood. These receptors all stem from an older man with acute or convalescent COVID-19.

The V call is TRBV4-1, the J call TRBJ1-2, with 11 bases matching TRBD1. The CDR3 has 15 residues. Trimming at V came to 3 bases and at J to 3 bases, leaving 3 bases not matched to a gene. Germline CDR1 MGHRA, CDR2 YSYEKL. The CDR3 sequence is CASSHMGQGDYGYTF. The CDR3 nucleotides are TGCGCCAGCAGCCACATGGGACAGGGGGACTATGGCTACACCTTC.

The chain joins TRBV11-3 to TRBJ2-1; D may be TRBD1 (8 bases). Germline loops: CDR1 SGHNT, CDR2 YENEEA. Trimming removed 5 bases from V and 9 bases from J, with 17 bases in between. The CDR3 runs to 14 residues. CDR3 sequence reads: CASSLGTGGSEQFF. CDR3 sequence (DNA): TGTGCCAGCAGCCTCGGGACAGGCGGGAGTGAGCAGTTCTTC.

V is TRBV3-1 (or the pseudogene TRBV3-2) and J is TRBJ1-2; TRBD1 is a possible D gene (6 bases). V shed 8 bases and J shed 9 bases, with 22 bases lying between them. Germline CDR1 is LGHDT and CDR2 is YNNKEL (reference sequence). The CDR3 is 14 amino acids. As DNA, the CDR3 is TGTGCCAGCGGGGCTAGGACAGCCCCTTTGAGCTACACCTTC. Protein product: CASGARTAPLSYTF.

The CDR3: CASRRLAGGPEQYF. The DNA of the CDR3 is TGTGCCAGCAGACGACTAGCGGGAGGGCCGGAGCAGTACTTC. This chain links TRBV5-6 with TRBJ2-7; 14 bases align to TRBD2. The CDR3 spans 14 residues. V was pared by 5 bases and J by 7 bases, with 5 bases of the junction left unmatched. Germline lookup yields CDR1 SGHDT and CDR2 YYEEEE.

This chain uses TRBV10-1 with TRBJ2-7, with 10 bases fitting TRBD2. Per the germline V gene, CDR1 is WNHNN and CDR2 is SYGVQD (reference sequence). Trimming cost V 0 bases and J 3 bases; bases outside gene matches: 5. This CDR3 comprises 16 residues. The CDR3 here is CASSESDGTSVYEQYF. In DNA form, the CDR3 reads TGCGCCAGCAGTGAGTCCGACGGGACTAGCGTCTACGAGCAGTACTTC.

This chain uses TRBV3-1 (or the pseudogene TRBV3-2) with TRBJ1-5, with D possibly matching TRBD1 (6 bases). This CDR3 comprises 13 residues. The germline V gene has CDR1 LGHDT and CDR2 YNNKEL (reference sequence). The ends were cut back, 4 bases at V and 6 bases at J, with 10 bases in the middle. As DNA, the CDR3 is TGTGCCAGCAGCCTAGGGGGGGTTCAGCCCCAGCATTTT. This gives the protein CASSLGGVQPQHF.

This chain joins TRBV5-8 and TRBJ2-3; 7 bases match TRBD1. V lost 5 bases, J lost 0 bases, and 6 bases stayed unmatched. The germline gives CDR1 SGHTS, CDR2 YDEGEE. The CDR3 covers 15 residues. The DNA of the CDR3 is TGTGCCAGCAGTTTGAACAGGGGTAGCACAGATACGCAGTATTTT. Residues: CASSLNRGSTDTQYF.

This clone was seen only a few times. The chain recombines TRBV2 with TRBJ1-4; D may be TRBD1 (5 bases). V dropped 4 bases and J dropped 8 bases, with 11 bases sitting between them. The germline V gene has CDR1 SNHLY and CDR2 FYNNEI. The CDR3 has 13 residues. The CDR3 nucleotides read TGTGCCAGCAGTGCGAGGGAGGGGGAAAAACTGTTTTTT. Amino acid sequence: CASSAREGEKLFF.

This chain links TRBV3-1 (or the pseudogene TRBV3-2) with TRBJ1-1; D remains unclear. The ends were cut back, 1 base at V and 1 base at J, with 7 bases in the middle. Germline V gives CDR1 LGHDT, CDR2 YNNKEL (reference sequence). The CDR3 spans 14 residues. The CDR3 loop is CASSQVRGNTEAFF. The CDR3 nucleotides read TGTGCCAGCAGCCAAGTGCGCGGGAACACTGAAGCTTTCTTT.

This clone has a single count. The chain links TRBV5-1 to TRBJ1-2; TRBD1 matches at 9 bases. The germline V gene encodes CDR1 SGHRS and CDR2 YFSETQ. This CDR3 is 14 amino acids long. Unmatched junction bases numbered 6, after V lost 4 bases and J lost 5 bases. CDR3 sequence: CASSPDRGGYGYTF. As DNA, the CDR3 is TGCGCCAGCAGCCCGGACAGGGGTGGTTATGGCTACACCTTC.

In its sample, this clone was seen a few times. The chain is built from TRBV30 and TRBJ2-7, with a tentative D call TRBD2 (6 bases). V dropped 0 bases and J dropped 0 bases, with 12 bases sitting between them. Germline-derived CDR1 and CDR2 are GTSNPN and SVGIG (reference sequence). This CDR3 comprises 15 residues. The CDR3 DNA follows: TGTGCCTGGAGTGTACTGGGGGGAAACTCCTACGAGCAGTACTTC. It translates to CAWSVLGGNSYEQYF.

CDR3 amino acids: CASSLGGIQETQYF. CDR3 nucleotides: TGTGCCAGCAGCTTAGGAGGAATCCAAGAGACCCAGTACTTC. The chain uses TRBV5-4 and TRBJ2-5, with a tentative D call TRBD2 (5 bases). In germline, CDR1 is SGHNT, CDR2 YYREEE (reference sequence). The length of the CDR3 is 14 residues. V gave up 2 bases and J gave up 1 base, with 9 bases separating them.

The rearrangement joins TRBV18 to TRBJ1-2; 7 bases fit TRBD1. This CDR3 has 14 residues. CDR1 is KGHSH, CDR2 LQKENI, per germline. The V gene end was trimmed by 2 bases and the J gene end by 8 bases; junction bases not matched to a gene: 8. Written as DNA, the CDR3 is TGTGCCAGCTCACCAGGGGGACAGACGAGGGGCTACACCTTC. Translating gives CASSPGGQTRGYTF. The entire variable domain, with the rest obtained from reference TRBV18 and TRBJ1-2, is as follows: NAGVMQNPRHLVRRRGQEARLRCSPMKGHSHVYWYRQLPEEGLKFMVYLQKENIIDESGMPKERFSAEFPKEGPSILRIQQVVRGDSAAYFCASSPGGQTRGYTFGSGTRLTVV.

The chain is built from TRBV7-2 and TRBJ1-5, with TRBD1 matching over 7 bases. J was trimmed by 2 bases and V by 6 bases; bases with no gene match: 4. The CDR3 loop spans 14 amino acids. Germline lookup yields CDR1 SGHTA and CDR2 FQGNSA. This chain's CDR3 is CASSRQGGNQPQHF. The CDR3, as DNA: TGTGCCAGCAGTCGACAGGGAGGCAATCAGCCCCAGCATTTT.

This clone was seen a handful of times. V is TRBV11-1 and J is TRBJ2-7, with D possibly TRBD2 on 6 matching bases. This CDR3 contains 12 residues. CDR1 is SGHAT, CDR2 FQDESV, per germline (reference sequence). Trimming left V 5 bases short and J 3 bases short, with 8 bases between. The CDR3 loop reads CASSAGGYEQYF. As DNA, the CDR3 is TGTGCCAGCAGCGCCGGGGGCTACGAGCAGTACTTC. Full variable domain (outside the CDR3, taken from reference TRBV11-1 and TRBJ2-7): EAEVAQSPRYKITEKSQAVAFWCDPISGHATLYWYRQILGQGPELLVQFQDESVVDDSQLPKDRFSAERLKGVDSTLKIQPAELGDSAMYLCASSAGGYEQYFGPGTRLTVT.

About this clone itself: At the DNA level, this CDR3 is encoded by other sequences in the same sample as well. The chain uses TRBV5-1 and TRBJ2-5, with a weak D call TRBD2 (5 bases). Deletions cut 2 bases from V and 4 bases from J, with 12 bases between. CDR1 is SGHRS and CDR2 is YFSETQ in the germline V gene. The CDR3 extends over 14 amino acids. The CDR3 loop reads CASSLLGGGETQYF. The CDR3 DNA is TGCGCCAGCAGCTTACTAGGCGGTGGAGAGACCCAGTACTTC.

The rearrangement joins TRBV6-2 or TRBV6-3 to TRBJ1-5; D perhaps matches TRBD1 (5 bases). Per the germline V gene, CDR1 is MNHEY and CDR2 is SVGEGT. V shed 0 bases and J shed 2 bases, with 14 bases lying between them. This CDR3 has 17 amino acids. CDR3 bases: TGTGCCAGCAGTTACTCGAATCCAGGGCCCCGCAATCAGCCCCAGCATTTT. It codes for CASSYSNPGPRNQPQHF.

V and J are TRBV28 and TRBJ2-5; tentatively, D is TRBD2 (5 bases). Germline CDR1 reads MDHEN; CDR2 reads SYDVKM. The CDR3 extends over 17 amino acids. V was pared by 5 bases and J by 2 bases, with 21 bases between. The chain's CDR3 is CASSPPGVRIRQETQYF. The CDR3 nucleotides read TGTGCCAGCAGTCCTCCCGGGGTAAGAATCCGACAAGAGACCCAGTACTTC.

The CDR3 sequence is CANDDLDSKFDLAKNIQYF. The CDR3 DNA reads TGTGCCAACGATGACCTGGACAGCAAATTTGACCTAGCCAAAAACATTCAGTACTTC. The V and J genes are TRBV9 and TRBJ2-4; D may be TRBD1 (6 bases). V dropped 9 bases and J dropped 0 bases, with 28 bases sitting between them. Germline CDR1 reads SGDLS; CDR2 reads YYNGEE. The CDR3 consists of 19 residues.